This T cell receptor (beta chain) was sequenced for a study of CD8+ T cells in alopecia areata. Study-wide context: Oral tofacitinib, 5 to 10 mg twice daily, was given in an open-label trial. Study conclusions and caveats: More clonal than normal scalp was lesional scalp, particularly alopecia totalis/universalis.

This clone was observed a handful of times. Its antigen is unidentified. RNA, once extracted, was reverse transcribed into cDNA for use as the sequencing template. Sequencing was performed with immunoSEQ multiplex PCR; in TCRdb, only in-frame clones are kept and a portion is missing. The profile shows about 97,000 clones, roughly two fifths of them singletons. Patients with alopecia areata provided lesional scalp punch biopsies as well as peripheral blood. The sample was CD4+ T cells sorted from blood. The receptor was isolated from a human donor with alopecia areata.

CDR3: CASRAQGTGELFF. The CDR3 DNA sequence: TGTGCCAGCAGGGCCCAGGGAACCGGGGAGCTGTTTTTT. The chain links TRBV2 to TRBJ2-2; D is possibly TRBD1 (5 bases). This CDR3 has 13 residues. Germline values: CDR1 SNHLY, CDR2 FYNNEI. V shed 6 bases and J shed 5 bases, with 10 bases lying between them.